The next 25 T cell receptor beta chains were all read from a single sample in a study of Graves' ophthalmopathy and Graves' hyperthyroidism. RNA transcripts yielded amplified TCR beta CDR3 regions. Second-round multiplex PCR came after first-round RT-PCR with HTBI primers. TCRdb re-called the multiplex PCR reads with MiXCR, one entry per CDR3 protein. The sample shows under 350,000 distinct CDR3 sequences, roughly 15% of them seen only once. The sample was peripheral blood. The source is an adult man with Graves' ophthalmopathy.

This clonotype was detected ten times or more. This chain links TRBV5-1 with TRBJ1-1, with 7 bases that match TRBD1. CDR1 and CDR2 from the germline V gene are SGHRS and YFSETQ. This CDR3 comprises 14 residues. Trimming at V came to 4 bases and at J to 2 bases, leaving 5 bases not matched to a gene. The CDR3 here is CASSVDRANTEAFF. Here the CDR3 DNA reads TGCGCCAGCAGCGTCGACAGGGCAAACACTGAAGCTTTCTTT.

Ten or more counts support this clonotype. The chain uses TRBV2 and TRBJ2-5; TRBD1 matches at 7 bases. Trimming cost V 7 bases and J 3 bases; bases outside gene matches: 5. CDR3 length: 13 amino acids. From germline, CDR1 is SNHLY and CDR2 FYNNEI. The CDR3 is CASKQGQEETQYF. CDR3 bases: TGTGCCAGCAAACAAGGACAGGAAGAGACCCAGTACTTC.

This clonotype was counted at least ten times. V usage is TRBV10-3 and J usage is TRBJ2-2, with a weak D call TRBD2 (7 bases). Between the trimmed V and J ends, which lost 7 bases and 4 bases, there was a span of 16 bases. This CDR3 is 15 amino acids long. Per germline, CDR1 ENHRY and CDR2 SYGVKD. The chain's CDR3 is CAIMIGGGRTGELFF. The CDR3 bases are TGTGCCATCATGATCGGCGGGGGCCGCACCGGGGAGCTGTTTTTT.

This clonotype was seen at least ten times. The chain has TRBV30 and TRBJ1-5; TRBD1 matches at 8 bases. Germline V gene lookup returns CDR1 GTSNPN and CDR2 SVGIG (reference sequence). This CDR3 is 15 amino acids long. Trimming at V came to 2 bases and at J to 2 bases, leaving 5 bases not matched to a gene. This chain's CDR3 is CAWSTDRGGNQPQHF. CDR3 in DNA: TGTGCCTGGAGTACAGACAGGGGTGGCAATCAGCCCCAGCATTTT.

The V and J genes are TRBV27 and TRBJ2-7; D possibly corresponds to TRBD1 (6 bases). Germline V gene data show CDR1 as MNHEY and CDR2 as SMNVEV (reference sequence). The CDR3 spans 17 residues. Trimming removed 0 bases at V and 3 bases at J, with 18 bases between. CDR3 region: CASSLSLGRGLIYEQYF. The CDR3 nucleotides are TGTGCCAGCAGTTTATCCCTAGGCAGGGGCCTTATCTACGAGCAGTACTTC.

This clonotype has at least ten counts. The gene calls are TRBV6-1 and TRBJ1-5; TRBD1 aligns across 11 bases. The length of the CDR3 is 15 residues. The germline V gene encodes CDR1 MNHNS and CDR2 SASEGT. After removal of 6 bases from V and 7 bases from J, the junction contained 8 bases not matched to a gene. The chain's CDR3 is CASSRRDRGSQPQHF. As DNA, the CDR3 is TGTGCCAGCAGCCGCCGGGACAGGGGGTCGCAGCCCCAGCATTTT.

This clonotype was seen once. DNA of the CDR3: TGTGCCAGCAGTGGGGGGAAGTTATCCGAGACCCAGTACTTC. It encodes CASSGGKLSETQYF. J is TRBJ2-5 and V is TRBV6-2 or TRBV6-3; D possibly corresponds to TRBD2 (6 bases). V lost 5 bases, J lost 5 bases, and 15 bases lay in between. This CDR3 is built from 14 residues. Germline loops: CDR1 MNHEY, CDR2 SVGEGT.

This clonotype was seen many times. Because it lacks the conserved phenylalanine or tryptophan at the end, this CDR3 is likely a read error. V gene TRBV7-2 combines with J gene TRBJ2-7; TRBD1 might be the D (5 bases). CDR1 and CDR2 (germline): SGHTA, FQGNSA. Deletions cut 4 bases from V and 5 bases from J, with 15 bases between. The CDR3 is made up of 14 amino acids. In nucleotides, the CDR3 is TGTGCCAGCAGCTCGGTTTGGGGCCGGAACGAGCAGTACCTC. The encoded protein is CASSSVWGRNEQYL.

This clonotype has ten or more counts. The chain recombines TRBV20-1 with TRBJ2-7; D possibly uses TRBD1 or TRBD2 (5 bases each). V was trimmed by 0 bases and J by 0 bases, leaving 15 bases between them. The CDR3 has 16 amino acids. Germline V CDR1 and CDR2: DFQATT, SNEGSKA (reference sequence). For the CDR3, the DNA is TGCAGTGCTAGAGACCCAAGGAGGCAGGGCTCCTACGAGCAGTACTTC. Its translation: CSARDPRRQGSYEQYF.

This clonotype was seen repeatedly, ten times or more. The V and J genes are TRBV6-1 and TRBJ2-7; 9 positions agree with TRBD1. Trimming removed 1 base from V and 1 base from J; junction bases left unmatched: 5. The CDR3 sequence is 16 residues long. CDR1 and CDR2 from the germline V gene are MNHNS and SASEGT. The CDR3 region has the DNA TGTGCCAGCAGTGAAGTACAGGGGGCTGGATCCTACGAGCAGTACTTC. Translated, it gives CASSEVQGAGSYEQYF.

This clonotype came up many times. The gene calls are TRBV20-1 and TRBJ1-2; no definite D call. The V end lost 2 bases, the J end lost 5 bases, and 9 bases lay between the germline ends. This CDR3 comprises 12 residues. Germline V CDR1 and CDR2: DFQATT, SNEGSKA (reference sequence). The CDR3 region has the DNA TGCAGTGCTAGAACCGGGTCATATGGCTACACCTTC. Translated: CSARTGSYGYTF.

This clonotype showed up many times. The CDR3 loop is CASSYSRGCQETQYF. CDR3 DNA: TGTGCCAGCAGTTACTCGAGGGGGTGCCAAGAGACCCAGTACTTC. This chain links TRBV6-5 with TRBJ2-5, with a weak D call TRBD1 (6 bases). Looked up from germline, CDR1 is MNHEY and CDR2 is SVGAGI. The CDR3 sequence is 15 residues long. V was clipped by 0 bases and J by 1 base, with 9 bases between them.

This clonotype appeared a few times. This may be a read error, as it is one base from a much larger clone. The chain combines TRBV7-2 with TRBJ2-5; 11 bases are shared with TRBD2. The CDR3 consists of 16 residues. Germline assignment: CDR1 SGHTA and CDR2 FQGNSA. The CDR3 DNA follows: TGTGCCAGCAGCCCGCGGATAGCGGGAGGGAGAGAGACCCTGTACTTC. Protein: CASSPRIAGGRETLYF.

The V and J genes are TRBV27 and TRBJ2-7, with D perhaps matching TRBD2 (6 bases). Germline V gene sequence: CDR1 MNHEY, CDR2 SMNVEV (reference sequence). The CDR3 extends over 15 amino acids. The V gene lost 3 bases and the J gene lost 5 bases, with 17 bases spanning the gap. The CDR3 reads CASSFRRDVPHEQYF. The DNA of the CDR3 is TGTGCCAGCAGTTTTCGGCGGGATGTTCCCCACGAGCAGTACTTC.

The sample holds many counts of this clonotype. V is TRBV6-4 and J is TRBJ1-1, with no clear D. The CDR3 has 14 amino acids. Germline lookup yields CDR1 MRHNA and CDR2 SNTAGT. Trimming removed 3 bases from V and 1 base from J, with 9 bases in between. CDR3 sequence (DNA): TGTGCCAGCAGTGATACCAACAAGAACACTGAAGCTTTCTTT. Translated, it gives CASSDTNKNTEAFF.

This clonotype was seen at least ten times. The chain has TRBV6-5 and TRBJ1-5; D gene ambiguous. The V end was cut by 5 bases, the J end by 7 bases, with 12 bases between. Germline CDR1 MNHEY, CDR2 SVGAGI. The CDR3 has 13 amino acids. CDR3: CASSNEGYQPQHF. Written as DNA, the CDR3 is TGTGCCAGCAGTAACGAGGGTTACCAGCCCCAGCATTTT.

This rearrangement joins TRBV4-1 to TRBJ2-7, with 7 positions matching TRBD2. V trimming: 1 base; J trimming: 2 bases; junction bases outside the gene matches: 2. Germline CDR1 is MGHRA and CDR2 is YSYEKL. The CDR3 consists of 14 residues. CDR3 region: CASSQGLATYEQYF. CDR3 coding DNA: TGCGCCAGCAGCCAAGGACTAGCCACCTACGAGCAGTACTTC.

This clonotype has ten or more counts. The genes are TRBV7-9 and TRBJ1-6; D is ambiguous. Germline V lookup: CDR1 SEHNR, CDR2 FQNEAQ (reference sequence). The V end was cut by 1 base, the J end by 7 bases, with 8 bases between. This CDR3 is built from 14 residues. CDR3 nucleotides: TGTGCCAGCAGCTTAGTCGGAAAAAATTCACCCCTCCACTTT. Translated, it gives CASSLVGKNSPLHF.

There are many counts of this clonotype. The chain couples TRBV27 to TRBJ1-2; 9 bases agree with TRBD1. J gave up 7 bases and V 5 bases, and 17 bases lay outside the gene matches. This CDR3 has 17 residues. Per germline, CDR1 MNHEY and CDR2 SMNVEV (reference sequence). CDR3 sequence: CASSQWGQGRGSGGYTF. CDR3 nucleotide sequence: TGTGCCAGCAGTCAGTGGGGACAGGGACGGGGAAGCGGTGGCTACACCTTC.

This clonotype was seen repeatedly, ten times or more. This chain connects TRBV29-1 to TRBJ1-2; 7 bases agree with TRBD1. Trimming removed 2 bases from V and 8 bases from J; junction bases left unmatched: 5. From germline, CDR1 is SQVTM and CDR2 ANQGSEA. CDR3 length equals 12 residues. CDR3 amino acids: CSVEWQGGGYTF. The CDR3 DNA is TGCAGCGTTGAATGGCAGGGGGGAGGCTACACCTTC. The full variable domain, its missing parts supplied by reference TRBV29-1 and TRBJ1-2, is SAVISQKPSRDICQRGTSLTIQCQVDSQVTMMFWYRQQPGQSLTLIATANQGSEATYESGFVIDKFPISRPNLTFSTLTVSNMSPEDSSIYLCSVEWQGGGYTFGSGTRLTVV.

The chain uses TRBV20-1 and TRBJ2-7, with 14 bases identical to TRBD2. Germline values: CDR1 DFQATT, CDR2 SNEGSKA (reference sequence). V trimming: 0 bases; J trimming: 3 bases; junction bases outside the gene matches: 4. The CDR3 contains 16 residues. The CDR3 bases are TGCAGTGCTAGAGAGGGACTAGCGGGAGTCGGCTACGAGCAGTACTTC. Its protein is CSAREGLAGVGYEQYF.

This clonotype was seen ten or more times. CDR3 region: CASRISPTLQETQYF. The CDR3 bases are TGTGCCAGCCGGATTAGCCCAACATTACAAGAGACCCAGTACTTC. The chain combines TRBV2 with TRBJ2-5; D not certain. The CDR3 consists of 15 residues. From germline, CDR1 is SNHLY and CDR2 FYNNEI. Trimming took 8 bases from V and 2 from J, leaving 18 bases between them. Using reference TRBV2 and TRBJ2-5 for the parts outside the CDR3, the full variable domain is EPEVTQTPSHQVTQMGQEVILRCVPISNHLYFYWYRQILGQKVEFLVSFYNNEISEKSEIFDDQFSVERPDGSNFTLKIRSTKLEDSAMYFCASRISPTLQETQYFGPGTRLLVL.

This clonotype was counted at least ten times. V and J are TRBV7-9 and TRBJ2-4; no reliable D call. This CDR3 contains 12 residues. V lost 1 base and J 5 bases, leaving 3 bases between the germline ends. Germline assignment: CDR1 SEHNR and CDR2 FQNEAQ (reference sequence). The CDR3 spells CASSLDQNIQYF. The CDR3 DNA reads TGTGCCAGCAGCTTAGACCAAAACATTCAGTACTTC.

There are many counts of this clonotype. A junction end diverges from the germline sequence, so it may reflect a read error. The V gene is TRBV5-1, the J gene TRBJ2-7, with TRBD2 matching over 10 bases. Germline loops: CDR1 SGHRS, CDR2 YFSETQ. This CDR3 spans 15 amino acids. DNA for the CDR3: TGTGCCAGCAGTTTAGCGGGAGGCTCCTCCTACGAGCAGTACTTC. This translates into CASSLAGGSSYEQYF.

This clonotype was counted at least ten times. This chain connects TRBV28 to TRBJ1-1, with 7 positions matching TRBD1. Germline CDR1 is MDHEN and CDR2 is SYDVKM. The trim removed 5 bases at V and 1 base at J, leaving 7 bases unmatched. The CDR3 is 15 residues long. The CDR3 sequence is CASSPQEGANTEAFF. CDR3 nucleotides: TGTGCCAGCAGTCCCCAGGAGGGGGCGAACACTGAAGCTTTCTTT.